One sample yielded the 23 T cell receptor beta chains listed below, sequenced in a study of post-analysis software for immune sequencing data. These TCRs' antigens remain unknown. The library was made from cDNA and included unique molecular identifiers. TCRdb re-derived calls from the PCR reads in MiXCR, one entry per CDR3 protein. The sample contains roughly 870,000 distinct CDR3 sequences, around 50% of which appear only once. Study outcomes and limitations: TRBV5-6, TRBV5-1 and TRBV20-1 were among five TRBV segments more frequent in patients than controls.

Sequenced input: blood. All receptors derive from a girl aged 5-17 years with multiple sclerosis.

This clonotype was picked up a small number of times. The V call is TRBV29-1, the J call TRBJ2-7; possibly TRBD2 for D (6 bases). The V and J ends lost 6 bases and 2 bases respectively, with 14 bases between them. CDR1 and CDR2 from the germline V gene are SQVTM and ANQGSEA. CDR3 length: 13 amino acids. The DNA for the CDR3 is TGCAGCGTATGGGGGGAACCCCCCTACGAGCAGTACTTC. Translation: CSVWGEPPYEQYF.

V is TRBV20-1 and J is TRBJ2-1; D is ambiguous. This CDR3 region has 17 residues. Looked up from germline, CDR1 is DFQATT and CDR2 is SNEGSKA (reference sequence). Deletions cut 6 bases from V and 0 bases from J, with 21 bases between. CDR3 nucleotide sequence: TGCAGTGCCCGGAGTTATGGGTTAGGTAGCTCCTACAATGAGCAGTTCTTC. Protein sequence: CSARSYGLGSSYNEQFF.

This chain's CDR3 is CASSPSGNPYNEQFF. CDR3 nucleotide sequence: TGTGCCAGCAGCCCATCCGGTAACCCCTACAATGAGCAGTTCTTC. J is TRBJ2-1 and V is TRBV11-2; D is unclear. V lost 5 bases and J 2 bases, leaving 13 bases between the germline ends. The length of the CDR3 is 15 residues. Germline-derived CDR1 and CDR2 are SGHAT and FQNNGV.

The chain couples TRBV3-1 to TRBJ2-5; D remains unclear. Per the germline V gene, CDR1 is LGHDT and CDR2 is YNNKEL (reference sequence). Trimming stripped 1 base from V and 1 base from J, with 7 bases between. CDR3 length: 14 amino acids. CDR3: CASSQVAAQETQYF. CDR3 sequence (DNA): TGTGCCAGCAGCCAAGTGGCAGCCCAAGAGACCCAGTACTTC.

The V call is TRBV7-3, the J call TRBJ2-5, with D perhaps matching TRBD2 (6 bases). Germline V gene lookup returns CDR1 SGHTA and CDR2 FQGTGA. The length of the CDR3 is 13 residues. V was clipped by 5 bases and J by 5 bases, with 12 bases between them. The CDR3 bases are TGTGCCAGCAGCGAAGGGACTCGGGAGACCCAGTACTTC. It specifies CASSEGTRETQYF.

The chain uses TRBV12-3 or TRBV12-4 and TRBJ2-5; 7 bases agree with TRBD2. The DNA end is a closer match to TRBJ2-7, so the J assignment may be wrong. The CDR3 is made up of 13 amino acids. Here the CDR3 reads CASSSPTSAEQYF. The DNA of the CDR3 is TGTGCCAGCAGTTCCCCCACTAGCGCCGAGCAGTACTTC.

This clonotype was observed once. This sequence joins TRBV7-6 and TRBJ2-3, with D tentatively TRBD2 (6 bases). The ends were cut back, 1 base at V and 3 bases at J, with 11 bases in the middle. Germline CDR1 and CDR2: SGHVS and FNYEAQ. The CDR3 runs to 15 residues. DNA for the CDR3: TGTGCCAGCAGCTTAGAGCGGCTAGCGACAGATACGCAGTATTTT. This gives the protein CASSLERLATDTQYF.

This clonotype was seen only a few times. The V and J genes are TRBV29-1 and TRBJ2-3; D is perhaps TRBD1 (6 bases). Trimming took off 6 bases at V and 6 bases at J, with 16 bases between the two ends. This CDR3 comprises 13 residues. The germline V gene has CDR1 SQVTM and CDR2 ANQGSEA. CDR3 DNA: TGCAGCGTCGCAGGGGTCCTAGGGGATACGCAGTATTTT. It yields the protein CSVAGVLGDTQYF.

This clonotype was counted between two and nine times. This chain connects TRBV20-1 to TRBJ1-2; the match to TRBD1 covers 8 bases. V gave up 5 bases and J gave up 8 bases; unmatched junction bases: 7. The CDR3 totals 12 residues. Germline V lookup: CDR1 DFQATT, CDR2 SNEGSKA (reference sequence). CDR3: CSAPGTGAGYTF. In nucleotides, the CDR3 is TGCAGTGCTCCTGGGACAGGCGCAGGCTACACCTTC.

The chain carries TRBV15 and TRBJ2-5; 9 bases agree with TRBD1. The J segment lost 3 bases and the V segment lost 4 bases, leaving 3 bases of the junction unmatched. The CDR3 contains 14 residues. CDR1 LNHNV and CDR2 YYDKDF come from the germline V gene (reference sequence). CDR3 loop: CATSIRTGEETQYF. The DNA for the CDR3 is TGTGCCACCAGCATAAGGACAGGGGAAGAGACCCAGTACTTC.

The chain couples TRBV13 to TRBJ2-4; TRBD1 matches at 7 bases. The J call may be in error: the DNA end matches TRBJ2-7 better. CDR1 is PRHDT and CDR2 is FYEKMQ in the germline V gene (reference sequence). This CDR3 is built from 14 residues. The CDR3: CASSFLTQGTEQYF. CDR3 in DNA: TGTGCCAGCAGCTTTTTGACACAGGGGACCGAGCAGTACTTC.

The chain combines TRBV20-1 with TRBJ2-1, with D possibly TRBD2 on 5 matching bases. The V end lost 3 bases, the J end lost 10 bases, and 16 bases lay between the germline ends. The CDR3 spans 13 residues. The germline gives CDR1 DFQATT, CDR2 SNEGSKA (reference sequence). The DNA for the CDR3 is TGCAGTGCTAGTTCGTTGAGGTTAGCGGAGCAGTTCTTC. This encodes CSASSLRLAEQFF.

The V gene is TRBV14, the J gene TRBJ2-1; TRBD2 might be the D (7 bases). V was clipped by 3 bases and J by 3 bases, with 24 bases between them. The CDR3 spans 19 residues. Germline values: CDR1 SGHDN, CDR2 FVKESK. CDR3 sequence (DNA): TGTGCCAGCAGCCAGGCGGTGGGGGGGCCGCTACTGGTCTACAATGAGCAGTTCTTC. Amino acid sequence: CASSQAVGGPLLVYNEQFF.

This chain connects TRBV3-1 to TRBJ2-7; 7 nucleotides agree with TRBD1. J gave up 0 bases and V 2 bases, and 10 bases lay outside the gene matches. Germline V gene sequence: CDR1 LGHDT, CDR2 YNNKEL (reference sequence). The CDR3 length is 17 residues. The CDR3 sequence is CASSQRGPNRLSYEQYF. As DNA, the CDR3 is TGTGCCAGCAGCCAAAGGGGGCCCAACCGTCTCTCCTACGAGCAGTACTTC.

This clonotype was picked up a small number of times. The chain carries TRBV7-9 and TRBJ2-5, with D perhaps assigned TRBD1 or TRBD2 (5 bases each). Germline assignment: CDR1 SEHNR and CDR2 FQNEAQ (reference sequence). With 0 bases removed from V and 1 base from J, the gap between germline ends came to 12 bases. This CDR3 has 16 amino acids. CDR3 nucleotides: TGTGCCAGCAGCTTAGCGGCGGCAGGGAGCCAAGAGACCCAGTACTTC. Translating it yields CASSLAAAGSQETQYF.

CDR3 region: CASSLSKDLYGYTF. In DNA, the CDR3 is TGTGCCAGCAGCTTAAGCAAGGATCTGTACGGCTACACCTTC. This sequence joins TRBV7-2 and TRBJ1-2; D gene uncertain. Trimming shortened V by 2 bases and J by 8 bases, and 15 bases separated the two germline ends. The CDR3 runs to 14 residues. Germline lookup yields CDR1 SGHTA and CDR2 FQGNSA.

V is TRBV20-1 and J is TRBJ2-7; TRBD2 agrees at 11 bases. V was pared by 6 bases and J by 6 bases, with 7 bases of the junction left unmatched. Germline V gives CDR1 DFQATT, CDR2 SNEGSKA (reference sequence). The CDR3 has 13 residues. In DNA form, the CDR3 reads TGCAGTGCGAGTTTAGCGGGAGGGGGCGAGCAGTACTTC. It specifies CSASLAGGGEQYF.

In DNA, the CDR3 is TGTGCCAGCAGCCCCGACAGGGGATCTTCGAGGGGCTACACCTTC. Its protein is CASSPDRGSSRGYTF. This chain joins TRBV27 and TRBJ1-2, with 8 nucleotides matching TRBD1. The germline V gene has CDR1 MNHEY and CDR2 SMNVEV (reference sequence). This CDR3 contains 15 residues. J was trimmed by 8 bases and V by 6 bases; bases with no gene match: 14.

This clonotype was found a few times. The V gene is TRBV9, the J gene TRBJ2-5; TRBD2 agrees at 7 bases. Germline CDR1 is SGDLS and CDR2 is YYNGEE. The CDR3 has 17 amino acids. Trimming cost V 1 base and J 4 bases; bases outside gene matches: 13. The CDR3 DNA sequence: TGTGCCAGCAGCGTAAATCCCGCGGACGGGAGGTTAGAGACCCAGTACTTC. Translating gives CASSVNPADGRLETQYF. The full variable domain, rest sourced from reference TRBV9 and TRBJ2-5, is DSGVTQTPKHLITATGQRVTLRCSPRSGDLSVYWYQQSLDQGLQFLIQYYNGEERAKGNILERFSAQQFPDLHSELNLSSLELGDSALYFCASSVNPADGRLETQYFGPGTRLLVL.

The CDR3: CASSMGQGYGYTF. In nucleotides, the CDR3 is TGCGCCAGCAGCATGGGACAGGGCTATGGCTACACCTTC. The chain has TRBV5-1 and TRBJ1-2; TRBD1 matches 9 bases. CDR1 and CDR2 (germline): SGHRS, YFSETQ. The CDR3 totals 13 residues. The V segment lost 4 bases and the J segment 4 bases; nucleotides outside the gene matches: 2.

The V and J genes are TRBV29-1 and TRBJ2-4, with D tentatively TRBD2 (6 bases). V gave up 3 bases and J gave up 13 bases, with 19 bases separating them. The CDR3 has 13 residues. Per the germline V gene, CDR1 is SQVTM and CDR2 is ANQGSEA. CDR3 loop: CSVDTGLPTQQYF. The CDR3, as DNA: TGCAGCGTTGATACGGGACTTCCTACGCAGCAGTACTTC.

This sequence joins TRBV9 and TRBJ2-4, with D possibly TRBD2 on 5 matching bases. The J call is uncertain, as TRBJ2-7 better fits the DNA end. Germline V CDR1 and CDR2: SGDLS, YYNGEE. This CDR3 comprises 16 residues. CDR3 protein: CASSPSMELFSYEQYF. The CDR3 bases are TGTGCCAGCAGCCCTAGCATGGAGCTGTTTTCCTACGAGCAGTACTTC.

This clonotype has just one count. This chain joins TRBV5-1 and TRBJ2-1; 8 bases match TRBD2. The V gene end was trimmed by 7 bases and the J gene end by 0 bases; junction bases not matched to a gene: 9. Germline values: CDR1 SGHRS, CDR2 YFSETQ. The CDR3 spans 16 residues. The CDR3 DNA reads as TGCGCCAGCTCTAGGATAGCGGGGAGCTCCTACAATGAGCAGTTCTTC. Translating gives CASSRIAGSSYNEQFF.